Listed below are T cell receptor beta chains from one sample, sequenced in a study of cytomegalovirus exposure and HLA in healthy donors. TCRdb's copy holds only in-frame clones and misses some; the assay was immunoSEQ multiplex PCR. The table records about 98,000 clones, about four fifths of them present only once. The source material was PBMCs. The receptor source for this set is a young man in good health and CMV-seropositive. CDR3s leave out the opening cysteine and the closing phenylalanine or tryptophan. Each record gives: CDR3 length, V gene, J gene, D gene, CDR3 protein. The D gene is left open where the match is weak.

length: 12; V: TRBV11-2; J: TRBJ2-7; D: -; CDR3: ASSLGRGAYEQY
length: 15; V: TRBV10-2; J: TRBJ2-5; D: TRBD1; CDR3: ASSPHQGQGGLETQY
length: 10; V: TRBV27; J: TRBJ2-4; D: TRBD2; CDR3: ASSSGTNIQY
length: 12; V: TRBV27; J: TRBJ2-7; D: TRBD1; CDR3: ASSSYRGRYEQY
length: 13; V: TRBV5-1; J: TRBJ2-1; D: TRBD2; CDR3: ASSQAGGRLNEQF
length: 9; V: TRBV7-9; J: TRBJ2-7; D: -; CDR3: ASSFPDEQY
length: 13; V: TRBV27; J: TRBJ1-2; D: -; CDR3: ASSNTTGSVYGYT
length: 15; V: TRBV6-4; J: TRBJ1-5; D: TRBD1; CDR3: ASSDPGDRGDDQPQH
length: 12; V: TRBV7-2; J: TRBJ1-1; D: -; CDR3: ASSFETANTEAF
length: 14; V: TRBV28; J: TRBJ2-1; D: -; CDR3: ASSFNQDSSYNEQF
length: 11; V: TRBV7-2; J: TRBJ1-2; D: -; CDR3: ASSLDKNYGYT
length: 11; V: TRBV7-9; J: TRBJ1-2; D: TRBD1; CDR3: ASSLGQGDGYT
length: 14; V: TRBV28; J: TRBJ2-5; D: TRBD2; CDR3: ASTPWTSGAGETQY
length: 14; V: TRBV11-2; J: TRBJ2-7; D: TRBD2; CDR3: ASSLFLGGSGGEQY
length: 11; V: TRBV4-1; J: TRBJ1-1; D: -; CDR3: ASSQPGNTEAF
length: 14; V: TRBV9; J: TRBJ2-1; D: TRBD2; CDR3: ASSTGTSGGDNEQF
length: 12; V: TRBV7-9; J: TRBJ2-3; D: TRBD1; CDR3: ASTRTGGTDTQY
length: 11; V: TRBV29-1; J: TRBJ1-4; D: -; CDR3: SAQAWAEEKLF
length: 16; V: TRBV6-1; J: TRBJ2-2; D: -; CDR3: ASSELGLAGLNTGELF
length: 12; V: TRBV19; J: TRBJ2-5; D: -; CDR3: ASSITGYSETQY
length: 12; V: TRBV30; J: TRBJ2-3; D: TRBD2; CDR3: AWSLAGGTDTQY
length: 13; V: TRBV4-1; J: TRBJ2-5; D: TRBD1; CDR3: ASSQETGLQETQY
length: 13; V: TRBV7-2; J: TRBJ2-1; D: TRBD2; CDR3: ASSRRAGSYNEQF
length: 12; V: TRBV5-4; J: TRBJ2-3; D: -; CDR3: ASSLSGFTDTQY
length: 12; V: TRBV15; J: TRBJ2-7; D: TRBD2; CDR3: ATRLSGVSYEQY
length: 11; V: TRBV9; J: TRBJ2-2; D: -; CDR3: ASSVVEGGELF
length: 14; V: TRBV5-1; J: TRBJ2-5; D: -; CDR3: ASSLVLRGSRETQY
length: 14; V: TRBV7-9; J: TRBJ2-3; D: TRBD2; CDR3: ASSLLPRGGRDTQY
length: 19; V: TRBV27; J: TRBJ1-1; D: TRBD1; CDR3: ASTPIEGQGARRRIDTEAF
length: 13; V: TRBV5-1; J: TRBJ2-7; D: -; CDR3: ASSLPDSSTYEQY
length: 12; V: TRBV9; J: TRBJ2-3; D: -; CDR3: ASSSGQFTDTQY
length: 11; V: TRBV14; J: TRBJ1-2; D: TRBD1; CDR3: ASSQAGGSRYT
length: 11; V: TRBV19; J: TRBJ1-2; D: -; CDR3: ASTWQGGYGYT
length: 12; V: TRBV4-1; J: TRBJ1-2; D: -; CDR3: ASSQDKRGHGYT
length: 17; V: TRBV6-4; J: TRBJ2-6; D: TRBD1; CDR3: ASSEEGTGRSSGANVLT
length: 12; V: TRBV13; J: TRBJ2-2; D: TRBD1; CDR3: ASSQDRGNGELF
length: 11; V: TRBV7-7; J: TRBJ2-7; D: TRBD2; CDR3: ASSVGLNYEQY
length: 14; V: TRBV28; J: TRBJ1-2; D: TRBD1; CDR3: ASSRMTGVYYYGYT
length: 10; V: TRBV5-1; J: TRBJ1-2; D: -; CDR3: ASSSPPEGYT
length: 11; V: TRBV5-4; J: TRBJ2-5; D: -; CDR3: ASSYSGLKTQY